The next 26 T cell receptor beta chains were all read from a single sample in a study of blood T cell repertoires in COVID-19. Method: immunoSEQ multiplex PCR; TCRdb's copy keeps in-frame clones and lacks some. The table lists 70,000 to 95,000 clones, roughly 87% of them singletons. The sequencing sample was made of peripheral blood. These receptors were taken from a man between 65 and 79 years old with acute or convalescent COVID-19.

The chain combines TRBV2 with TRBJ2-3, with 8 bases identical to TRBD2. After removal of 4 bases from V and 10 bases from J, the junction contained 13 bases not matched to a gene. Germline values: CDR1 SNHLY, CDR2 FYNNEI. The CDR3 extends over 15 amino acids. CDR3 bases: TGTGCCAGCAGTGCAAAGGCCGGGAGGGCCGATGCGCAGTATTTT. Encoded protein: CASSAKAGRADAQYF. The variable domain in full, with the rest retrieved from reference TRBV2 and TRBJ2-3, is EPEVTQTPSHQVTQMGQEVILRCVPISNHLYFYWYRQILGQKVEFLVSFYNNEISEKSEIFDDQFSVERPDGSNFTLKIRSTKLEDSAMYFCASSAKAGRADAQYFGPGTRLTVL.

The chain is built from TRBV29-1 and TRBJ1-5; D is unresolved. V was cut by 5 bases and J by 3 bases, with 11 bases left in between. Germline V CDR1 and CDR2: SQVTM, ANQGSEA. This CDR3 spans 13 amino acids. The CDR3 nucleotides are TGCAGCGTTAGAGGTCAGAACAATCAGCCCCAGCATTTT. This encodes CSVRGQNNQPQHF.

This clone ranks as medium-sized (0.01 to 0.1%). CDR3 DNA: TGTGCCAGCAGCCATTACGGACAGGCCGAGGGAGCTTTCTTT. Amino acids: CASSHYGQAEGAFF. The J gene is TRBJ1-1, the V gene TRBV14, with 7 bases identical to TRBD1. From germline, CDR1 is SGHDN and CDR2 FVKESK. V dropped 3 bases and J dropped 10; count of bases not matched to a gene: 11. This CDR3 region has 14 residues.

This chain links TRBV6-2 or TRBV6-3 with TRBJ2-3, with D possibly being TRBD2 (5 bases). The V end was cut by 4 bases, the J end by 2 bases, with 19 bases between. Germline V gene data show CDR1 as MNHEY and CDR2 as SVGEGT. The CDR3 has 17 residues. The CDR3 nucleotides are TGTGCCAGCAGTTCGTCGCTAGCCTCATTGCCCACAGATACGCAGTATTTT. This sequence encodes CASSSSLASLPTDTQYF.

V is TRBV28 and J is TRBJ1-2; possible D gene TRBD1, 5 bases. The CDR3 extends over 13 amino acids. The V and J ends lost 9 bases and 3 bases respectively, with 14 bases between them. Germline V gene sequence: CDR1 MDHEN, CDR2 SYDVKM. The CDR3 region has the DNA TGTGCCAGTAAAACAGGATCTTACTATGGCTACACCTTC. It yields the protein CASKTGSYYGYTF.

The rearrangement uses TRBV6-5 and TRBJ2-7; weak D call: TRBD1 (6 bases). This CDR3 has 13 residues. Trimming took off 7 bases at V and 3 bases at J, with 13 bases between the two ends. The germline V gene has CDR1 MNHEY and CDR2 SVGAGI. Here the CDR3 reads CASKGQGLYEQYF. CDR3 in DNA: TGTGCCAGCAAAGGCCAGGGGCTCTACGAGCAGTACTTC.

CDR3 nucleotides: TGTGCCAGCAGCTTGATCGTCACAGATACGCAGTATTTT. It codes for CASSLIVTDTQYF. The rearrangement links TRBV5-6 to TRBJ2-3; D unresolved. This CDR3 comprises 13 residues. Trimming stripped 1 base from V and 2 bases from J, with 5 bases between. The germline gives CDR1 SGHDT, CDR2 YYEEEE.

The rearrangement links TRBV6-2 or TRBV6-3 to TRBJ2-1; no clear D. Trimming removed 7 bases from V and 0 bases from J, with 16 bases in between. The CDR3 totals 16 residues. The germline CDR1 and CDR2 sequences are MNHEY and SVGEGT. CDR3 region: CASTPMPPSSYNEQFF. CDR3 nucleotides: TGTGCCAGCACCCCCATGCCCCCGAGCTCCTACAATGAGCAGTTCTTC.

In this sample, this clone turned up once. The chain has TRBV5-1 and TRBJ1-1, with 7 nucleotides matching TRBD1. The ends lost 0 bases at V and 2 bases at J; junction bases unmatched: 7. The CDR3 is 16 amino acids. Germline assignment: CDR1 SGHRS and CDR2 YFSETQ. For the CDR3, the DNA is TGCGCCAGCAGCTTGGGGGGTCGGACAGGAAACACTGAAGCTTTCTTT. It encodes CASSLGGRTGNTEAFF.

The V and J genes are TRBV5-4 and TRBJ2-7; possibly TRBD2 for D (7 bases). Trimming stripped 2 bases from V and 6 bases from J, with 12 bases between. The germline V gene has CDR1 SGHNT and CDR2 YYREEE (reference sequence). CDR3 length equals 13 residues. In DNA, the CDR3 is TGTGCCAGCAGCTTCCCGGGGGGCGGCGAGCAGTACTTC. Translating it yields CASSFPGGGEQYF.

As DNA, the CDR3 is TGTGCCACCAGCAGAACGTCGCCCGGTAGCGGGGGGGCGGGTACCGGGGAGCTGTTTTTT. Protein product: CATSRTSPGSGGAGTGELFF. The chain is built from TRBV15 and TRBJ2-2; TRBD2 aligns across 11 bases. The CDR3 covers 20 residues. Losses at the gene ends were 2 bases for V and 5 bases for J; bases not matched to a gene: 16. Germline V CDR1 and CDR2: LNHNV, YYDKDF (reference sequence).

V and J are TRBV12-3 or TRBV12-4 and TRBJ2-7; no reliable D call. This CDR3 has 13 amino acids. Trimming removed 3 bases at V and 4 bases at J, with 10 bases between. CDR3 amino acids: CASSLEWRYEQYF. The CDR3 bases are TGTGCCAGCAGTTTGGAGTGGAGATACGAGCAGTACTTC.

This rearrangement joins TRBV6-5 to TRBJ1-2; D possibly corresponds to TRBD1 (6 bases). The CDR3 covers 14 residues. V gave up 6 bases and J gave up 4 bases, with 15 bases separating them. CDR1 and CDR2 (germline): MNHEY, SVGAGI. In nucleotides, the CDR3 is TGTGCCAGCAGAAAAACAGGGTTAGCCTATGGCTACACCTTC. This gives the protein CASRKTGLAYGYTF.

The rearrangement uses TRBV4-3 and TRBJ1-1; possibly TRBD1 for D (6 bases). CDR3 length: 16 amino acids. Looked up from germline, CDR1 is LGHNA and CDR2 is YSLEER. Trimming shortened V by 4 bases and J by 5 bases, and 20 bases separated the two germline ends. The CDR3 sequence is CASSPNLRGGRTEAFF. The DNA for the CDR3 is TGCGCCAGCAGCCCCAACCTCAGAGGGGGAAGAACTGAAGCTTTCTTT.

The gene calls are TRBV11-2 and TRBJ2-5; 8 bases are a match to TRBD2. V shed 6 bases and J 5 bases; nucleotides not matched to a gene: 14. This CDR3 is built from 16 residues. Germline values: CDR1 SGHAT, CDR2 FQNNGV. The CDR3 here is CASSSIGGGTRETQYF. The CDR3 region has the DNA TGTGCCAGCAGTTCCATCGGGGGGGGAACCCGGGAGACCCAGTACTTC. The whole variable domain, remainder taken from reference TRBV11-2 and TRBJ2-5, is EAGVAQSPRYKIIEKRQSVAFWCNPISGHATLYWYQQILGQGPKLLIQFQNNGVVDDSQLPKDRFSAERLKGVDSTLKIQPAKLEDSAVYLCASSSIGGGTRETQYFGPGTRLLVL.

The rearrangement joins TRBV5-6 to TRBJ2-1, with 9 bases aligning to TRBD2. J lost 4 bases, V lost 6 bases, and 11 bases had no gene match. The CDR3 contains 16 residues. Germline CDR1 and CDR2: SGHDT and YYEEEE. CDR3 in DNA: TGTGCCAGCACCCCGGCGCGGGGGGGCCCTTACAATGAGCAGTTCTTC. It yields the protein CASTPARGGPYNEQFF.

The V gene is TRBV7-2, the J gene TRBJ1-2; tentative D call: TRBD1 (6 bases). The V end was cut by 1 base, the J end by 4 bases, with 10 bases between. CDR1 is SGHTA and CDR2 is FQGNSA in the germline V gene. This CDR3 contains 14 residues. The CDR3 coding sequence is TGTGCCAGCAGCTTAGGACAGGTGATCTATGGCTACACCTTC. This codes for CASSLGQVIYGYTF. Filled out from reference TRBV7-2 and TRBJ1-2, the complete variable domain reads GAGVSQSPSNKVTEKGKDVELRCDPISGHTALYWYRQSLGQGLEFLIYFQGNSAPDKSGLPSDRFSAERTGGSVSTLTIQRTQQEDSAVYLCASSLGQVIYGYTFGSGTRLTVV.

The chain combines TRBV30 with TRBJ1-2; D is possibly TRBD1 (6 bases). Deletions cut 5 bases from V and 4 bases from J, with 8 bases between. The germline V gene encodes CDR1 GTSNPN and CDR2 SVGIG (reference sequence). This CDR3 is built from 11 residues. The CDR3 region has the DNA TGTGCCTGGGGACAGTCCTATGGCTACACCTTC. This sequence encodes CAWGQSYGYTF.

The chain uses TRBV19 and TRBJ1-4; tentative D call: TRBD1 (5 bases). Germline V CDR1 and CDR2: LNHDA, SQIVND (reference sequence). This CDR3 spans 12 amino acids. V shed 4 bases and J shed 10 bases, with 10 bases lying between them. The CDR3 coding sequence is TGTGCCAGTAGTAACCGTCAGGGAAAACTGTTTTTT. It codes for CASSNRQGKLFF. The full variable domain, completed using reference TRBV19 and TRBJ1-4, is DGGITQSPKYLFRKEGQNVTLSCEQNLNHDAMYWYRQDPGQGLRLIYYSQIVNDFQKGDIAEGYSVSREKKESFPLTVTSAQKNPTAFYLCASSNRQGKLFFGSGTQLSVL.

The V gene is TRBV6-5, the J gene TRBJ1-5, with 7 nucleotides matching TRBD1. Trimming at V came to 8 bases and at J to 7 bases, leaving 11 bases not matched to a gene. Germline loops: CDR1 MNHEY, CDR2 SVGAGI. The CDR3 runs 14 residues. This CDR3 is CASRQGGTEQPQHF. CDR3 sequence (DNA): TGTGCCAGCCGACAGGGTGGAACTGAGCAGCCCCAGCATTTT.

V usage is TRBV2 and J usage is TRBJ1-2; 8 bases are shared with TRBD1. Trimming removed 7 bases from V and 7 bases from J; junction bases left unmatched: 8. In germline, CDR1 is SNHLY, CDR2 FYNNEI. This CDR3 contains 13 residues. Written as DNA, the CDR3 is TGTGCCAGCACCGTTCAGGGGGCGAGTGGCTACACCTTC. Translated, it gives CASTVQGASGYTF.

This chain joins TRBV5-4 and TRBJ1-1, with D possibly TRBD1 on 5 matching bases. The V gene's germline CDR1 is SGHNT and CDR2 YYREEE (reference sequence). With 4 bases removed from V and 5 bases from J, the gap between germline ends came to 21 bases. This CDR3 spans 16 amino acids. DNA for the CDR3: TGTGCCAGCAGCACGGACCCCCTAAGGGGAGGAACTGAAGCTTTCTTT. Translated: CASSTDPLRGGTEAFF. The variable domain in full, with the rest retrieved from reference TRBV5-4 and TRBJ1-1, is ETGVTQSPTHLIKTRGQQVTLRCSSQSGHNTVSWYQQALGQGPQFIFQYYREEENGRGNFPPRFSGLQFPNYSSELNVNALELDDSALYLCASSTDPLRGGTEAFFGQGTRLTVV.

This chain joins TRBV28 and TRBJ1-1; perhaps TRBD1 as D (6 bases). From germline, CDR1 is MDHEN and CDR2 SYDVKM. Trimming pared 5 bases from V and 6 bases from J, leaving 16 bases between. The CDR3 is 14 amino acids. This CDR3 reads CASSLGTPGPEAFF. The CDR3 DNA is TGTGCCAGCAGTCTCGGGACACCCGGCCCTGAAGCTTTCTTT.

A single count supports this clone. The J gene is TRBJ1-1, the V gene TRBV18, with 11 bases identical to TRBD1. Germline V gene data show CDR1 as KGHSH and CDR2 as LQKENI. J lost 2 bases, V lost 4 bases, and 9 bases had no gene match. This CDR3 spans 17 amino acids. CDR3 loop: CASSRLGTGGANTEAFF. The CDR3 region has the DNA TGTGCCAGCTCACGACTTGGGACAGGGGGAGCTAACACTGAAGCTTTCTTT. The whole variable domain, filled in from reference TRBV18 and TRBJ1-1, reads NAGVMQNPRHLVRRRGQEARLRCSPMKGHSHVYWYRQLPEEGLKFMVYLQKENIIDESGMPKERFSAEFPKEGPSILRIQQVVRGDSAAYFCASSRLGTGGANTEAFFGQGTRLTVV.

The V call is TRBV30, the J call TRBJ2-2; 8 bases map to TRBD1. The CDR3 totals 18 residues. The germline V gene has CDR1 GTSNPN and CDR2 SVGIG (reference sequence). V was pared by 1 base and J by 2 bases, with 12 bases of the junction left unmatched. CDR3 DNA: TGTGCCTGGAGTGGTTTCAATTTCGACAGGGGTAACACCGGGGAGCTGTTTTTT. Amino acids: CAWSGFNFDRGNTGELFF.

The rearrangement joins TRBV7-2 to TRBJ1-1, with D perhaps matching TRBD1 (6 bases). Germline V gene data show CDR1 as SGHTA and CDR2 as FQGNSA. Trimming stripped 2 bases from V and 0 bases from J, with 7 bases between. The length of the CDR3 is 14 residues. The CDR3 reads CASSLQGLNTEAFF. CDR3 nucleotide sequence: TGTGCCAGCAGCTTACAGGGGTTGAACACTGAAGCTTTCTTT.